This record concerns one T cell receptor (beta chain) sequence. The source of the sample is a study of control samples from healthy donors and cancer patients. The germline V and J ends were trimmed by 5 bases and 5 bases, with 18 bases remaining between them. The CDR3 sequence is 15 residues long. CDR1 is MDHEN and CDR2 is SYDVKM in the germline V gene. Only in-frame clones appear in the TCRdb table, and some are missing; sequencing was by immunoSEQ multiplex PCR. In the table there are roughly 120,000 clones, over 90% of which are singletons. Input material: blood. The TCR sequence derives from a man aged 30-40 years in good health. The gene calls are TRBV28 and TRBJ1-2; D is perhaps TRBD1 (6 bases). CDR3 nucleotide sequence: TGTGCCAGCAGTAAATCACGGACAGAGAAATATGGCTACACCTTC. Translation gives CASSKSRTEKYGYTF.